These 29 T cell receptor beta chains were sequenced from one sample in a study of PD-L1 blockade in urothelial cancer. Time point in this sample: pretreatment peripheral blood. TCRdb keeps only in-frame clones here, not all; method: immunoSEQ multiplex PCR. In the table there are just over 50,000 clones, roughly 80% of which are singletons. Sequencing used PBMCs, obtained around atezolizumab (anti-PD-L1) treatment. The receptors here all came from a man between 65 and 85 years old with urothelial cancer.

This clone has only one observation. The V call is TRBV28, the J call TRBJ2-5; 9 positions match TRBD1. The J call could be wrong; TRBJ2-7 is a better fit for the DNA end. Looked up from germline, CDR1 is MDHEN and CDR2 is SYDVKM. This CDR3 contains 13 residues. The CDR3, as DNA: TGTGCCAGCAGTTTGGGACAGGGCGACGAGCAGTACTTC. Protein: CASSLGQGDEQYF.

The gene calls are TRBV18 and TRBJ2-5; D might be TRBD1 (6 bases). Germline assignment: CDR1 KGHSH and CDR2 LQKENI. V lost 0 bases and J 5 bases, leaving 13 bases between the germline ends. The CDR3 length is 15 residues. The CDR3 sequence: CASSPPGRGGETQYF. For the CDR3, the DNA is TGTGCCAGCTCACCACCAGGCAGGGGTGGCGAGACCCAGTACTTC.

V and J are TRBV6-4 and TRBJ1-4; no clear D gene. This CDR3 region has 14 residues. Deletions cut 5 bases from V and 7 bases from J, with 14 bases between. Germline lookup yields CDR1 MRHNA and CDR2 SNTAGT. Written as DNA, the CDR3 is TGTGCCAGCAGTTCTCTAAGACAAAGTGAAAAACTGTTTTTT. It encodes CASSSLRQSEKLFF.

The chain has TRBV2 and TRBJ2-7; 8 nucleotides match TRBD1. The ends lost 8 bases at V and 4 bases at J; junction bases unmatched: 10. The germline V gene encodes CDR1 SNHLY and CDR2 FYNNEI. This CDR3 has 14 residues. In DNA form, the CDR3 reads TGTGCCAGCGTACAGGGGGTGGTAAGGTACGAGCAGTACTTC. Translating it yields CASVQGVVRYEQYF. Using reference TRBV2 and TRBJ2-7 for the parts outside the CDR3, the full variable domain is EPEVTQTPSHQVTQMGQEVILRCVPISNHLYFYWYRQILGQKVEFLVSFYNNEISEKSEIFDDQFSVERPDGSNFTLKIRSTKLEDSAMYFCASVQGVVRYEQYFGPGTRLTVT.

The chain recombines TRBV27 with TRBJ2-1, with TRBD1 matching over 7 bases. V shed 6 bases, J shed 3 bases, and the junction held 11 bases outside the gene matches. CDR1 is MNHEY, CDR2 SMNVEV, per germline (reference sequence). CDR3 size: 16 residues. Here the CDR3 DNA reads TGTGCCAGCAGCCGCCAGACAGGGATCAACTACAATGAGCAGTTCTTC. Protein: CASSRQTGINYNEQFF.

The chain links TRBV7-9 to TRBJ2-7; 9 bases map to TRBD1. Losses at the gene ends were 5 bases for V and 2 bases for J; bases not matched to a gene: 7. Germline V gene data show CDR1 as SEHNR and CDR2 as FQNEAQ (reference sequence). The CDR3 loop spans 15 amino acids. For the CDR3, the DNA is TGTGCCAGCAGCGCAACAGGGGGCAGGACCTACGAGCAGTACTTC. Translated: CASSATGGRTYEQYF.

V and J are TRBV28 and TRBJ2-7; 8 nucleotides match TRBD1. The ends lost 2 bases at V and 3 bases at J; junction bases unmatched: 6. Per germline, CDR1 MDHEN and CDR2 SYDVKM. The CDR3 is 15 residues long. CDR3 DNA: TGTGCCAGCAGTTTAAATGGACAGGGAGTCTACGAGCAGTACTTC. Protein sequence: CASSLNGQGVYEQYF. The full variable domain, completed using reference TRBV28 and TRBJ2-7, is DVKVTQSSRYLVKRTGEKVFLECVQDMDHENMFWYRQDPGLGLRLIYFSYDVKMKEKGDIPEGYSVSREKKERFSLILESASTNQTSMYLCASSLNGQGVYEQYFGPGTRLTVT.

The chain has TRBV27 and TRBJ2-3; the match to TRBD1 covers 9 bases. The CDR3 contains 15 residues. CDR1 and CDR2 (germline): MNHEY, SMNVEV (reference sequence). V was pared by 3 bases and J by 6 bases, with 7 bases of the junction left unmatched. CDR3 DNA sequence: TGTGCCAGCAGTTTTCTAGGGACAGGGTCGGATACGCAGTATTTT. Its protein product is CASSFLGTGSDTQYF.

The CDR3 DNA follows: TGTGCCAGCAGCTGGGGGACAGCAACTAATGAAAAACTGTTTTTT. Encoded protein: CASSWGTATNEKLFF. V and J are TRBV9 and TRBJ1-4, with 7 bases matching TRBD1. Germline V gene data show CDR1 as SGDLS and CDR2 as YYNGEE. Trimming cost V 4 bases and J 0 bases; bases outside gene matches: 3. CDR3 length: 15 residues.

As DNA, the CDR3 is TGTGCCAGCAGCCCCTTTGGGAGCTCCTACGAGCAGTACTTC. Residues: CASSPFGSSYEQYF. The V and J genes are TRBV28 and TRBJ2-7; TRBD2 is a possible D gene (5 bases). The length of the CDR3 is 14 residues. Germline V gene data show CDR1 as MDHEN and CDR2 as SYDVKM. The ends were cut back, 6 bases at V and 0 bases at J, with 12 bases in the middle. Full variable domain (missing parts from reference TRBV28 and TRBJ2-7): DVKVTQSSRYLVKRTGEKVFLECVQDMDHENMFWYRQDPGLGLRLIYFSYDVKMKEKGDIPEGYSVSREKKERFSLILESASTNQTSMYLCASSPFGSSYEQYFGPGTRLTVT.

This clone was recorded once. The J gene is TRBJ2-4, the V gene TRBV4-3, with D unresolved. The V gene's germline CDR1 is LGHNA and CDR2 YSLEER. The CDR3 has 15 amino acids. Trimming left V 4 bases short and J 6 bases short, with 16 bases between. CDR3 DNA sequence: TGCGCCAGCAGCCCAAGCCCGTCCCCGGGAAACATTCAGTACTTC. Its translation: CASSPSPSPGNIQYF.

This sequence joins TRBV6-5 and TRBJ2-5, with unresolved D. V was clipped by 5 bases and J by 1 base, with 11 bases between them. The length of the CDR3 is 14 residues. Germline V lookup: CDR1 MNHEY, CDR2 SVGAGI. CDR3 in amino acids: CASSPRLGQETQYF. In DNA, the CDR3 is TGTGCCAGCAGTCCCCGGCTAGGCCAAGAGACCCAGTACTTC.

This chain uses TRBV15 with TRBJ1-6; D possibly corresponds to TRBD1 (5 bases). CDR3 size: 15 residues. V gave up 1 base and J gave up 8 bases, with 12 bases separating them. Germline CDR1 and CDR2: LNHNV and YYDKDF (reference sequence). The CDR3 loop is CATSRVGQRDSPLHF. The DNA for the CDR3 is TGTGCCACCAGCAGAGTTGGACAAAGGGATTCACCCCTCCACTTT.

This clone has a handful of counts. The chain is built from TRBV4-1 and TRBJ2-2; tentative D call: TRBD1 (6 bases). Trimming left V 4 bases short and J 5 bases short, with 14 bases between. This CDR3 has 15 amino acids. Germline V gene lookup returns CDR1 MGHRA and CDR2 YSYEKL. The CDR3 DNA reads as TGCGCCAGCAGCCCAAGGCAGGGGAGTACCGGGGAGCTGTTTTTT. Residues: CASSPRQGSTGELFF.

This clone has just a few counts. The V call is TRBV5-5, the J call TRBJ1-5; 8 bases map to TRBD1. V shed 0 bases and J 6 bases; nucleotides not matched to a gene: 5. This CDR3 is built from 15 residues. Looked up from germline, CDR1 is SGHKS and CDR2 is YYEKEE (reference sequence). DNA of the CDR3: TGTGCCAGCAGCTTGGGACAGGGGTCGGTTCAGCCCCAGCATTTT. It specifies CASSLGQGSVQPQHF.

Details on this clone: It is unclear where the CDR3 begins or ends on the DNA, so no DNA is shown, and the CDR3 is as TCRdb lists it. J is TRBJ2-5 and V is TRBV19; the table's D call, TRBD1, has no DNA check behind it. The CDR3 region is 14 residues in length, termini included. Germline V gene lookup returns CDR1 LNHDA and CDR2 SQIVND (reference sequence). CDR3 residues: CASTSATGGTTQYF.

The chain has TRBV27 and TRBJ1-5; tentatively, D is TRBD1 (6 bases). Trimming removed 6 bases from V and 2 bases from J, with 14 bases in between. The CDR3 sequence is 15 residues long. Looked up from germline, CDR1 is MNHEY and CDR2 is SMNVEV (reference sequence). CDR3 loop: CASSDRPGGNQPQHF. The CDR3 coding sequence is TGTGCCAGCAGCGACAGGCCCGGGGGCAATCAGCCCCAGCATTTT.

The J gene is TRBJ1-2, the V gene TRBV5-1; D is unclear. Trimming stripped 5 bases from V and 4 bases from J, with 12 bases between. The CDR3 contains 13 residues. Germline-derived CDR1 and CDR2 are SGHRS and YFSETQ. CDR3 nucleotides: TGCGCCAGCAGACCCTACGCGGTCTATGGCTACACCTTC. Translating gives CASRPYAVYGYTF.

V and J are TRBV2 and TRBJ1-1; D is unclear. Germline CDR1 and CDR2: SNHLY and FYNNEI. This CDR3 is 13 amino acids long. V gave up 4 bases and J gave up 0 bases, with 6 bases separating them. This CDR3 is CASSALMNTEAFF. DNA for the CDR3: TGTGCCAGCAGTGCACTAATGAACACTGAAGCTTTCTTT.

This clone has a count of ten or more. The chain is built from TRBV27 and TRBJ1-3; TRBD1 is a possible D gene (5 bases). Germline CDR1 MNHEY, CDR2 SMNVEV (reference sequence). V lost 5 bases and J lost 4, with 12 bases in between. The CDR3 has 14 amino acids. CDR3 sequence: CASSLRAGGNTIYF. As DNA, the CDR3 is TGTGCCAGCAGTCTCCGGGCAGGGGGAAACACCATATATTTT.

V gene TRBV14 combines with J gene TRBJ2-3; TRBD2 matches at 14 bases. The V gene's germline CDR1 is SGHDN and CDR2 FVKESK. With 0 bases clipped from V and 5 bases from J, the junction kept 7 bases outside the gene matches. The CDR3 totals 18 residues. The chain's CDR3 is CASSQDRLAGGFGDTQYF. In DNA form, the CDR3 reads TGTGCCAGCAGCCAAGATAGACTAGCGGGGGGGTTCGGAGATACGCAGTATTTT.

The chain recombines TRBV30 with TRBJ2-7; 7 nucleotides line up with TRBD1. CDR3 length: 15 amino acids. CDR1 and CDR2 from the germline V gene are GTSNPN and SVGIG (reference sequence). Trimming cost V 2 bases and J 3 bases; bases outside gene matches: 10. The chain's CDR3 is CAWSPKGGAGYEQYF. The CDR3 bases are TGTGCCTGGAGTCCAAAAGGGGGCGCGGGCTACGAGCAGTACTTC.

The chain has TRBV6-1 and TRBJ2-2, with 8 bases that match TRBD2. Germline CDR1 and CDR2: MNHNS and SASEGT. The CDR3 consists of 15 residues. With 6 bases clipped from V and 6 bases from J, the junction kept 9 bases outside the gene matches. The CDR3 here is CASRIRGGPAGELFF. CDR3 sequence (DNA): TGTGCCAGCAGGATTCGGGGGGGCCCGGCCGGGGAGCTGTTTTTT.

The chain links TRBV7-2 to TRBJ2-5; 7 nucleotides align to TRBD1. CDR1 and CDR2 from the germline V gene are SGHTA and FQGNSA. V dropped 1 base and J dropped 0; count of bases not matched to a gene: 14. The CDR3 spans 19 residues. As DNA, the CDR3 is TGTGCCAGCAGCTTAGAAGGGGGACAGTGGGCCCAGTACCAAGAGACCCAGTACTTC. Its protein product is CASSLEGGQWAQYQETQYF.

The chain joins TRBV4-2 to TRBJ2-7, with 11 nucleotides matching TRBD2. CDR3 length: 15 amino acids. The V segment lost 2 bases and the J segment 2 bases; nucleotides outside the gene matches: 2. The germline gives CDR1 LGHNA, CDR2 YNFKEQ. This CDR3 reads CASSQSGLAAYEQYF. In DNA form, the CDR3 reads TGTGCCAGCAGCCAATCGGGACTAGCGGCCTACGAGCAGTACTTC.

DNA of the CDR3: TGTGCCAGTAGTATAGGGGGGGGCACGAACACTGAAGCTTTCTTT. Translating gives CASSIGGGTNTEAFF. The J gene is TRBJ1-1, the V gene TRBV19, with D tentatively TRBD1 (6 bases). CDR1 is LNHDA and CDR2 is SQIVND in the germline V gene (reference sequence). The V and J ends lost 1 base and 1 base respectively, with 10 bases between them. The length of the CDR3 is 15 residues.

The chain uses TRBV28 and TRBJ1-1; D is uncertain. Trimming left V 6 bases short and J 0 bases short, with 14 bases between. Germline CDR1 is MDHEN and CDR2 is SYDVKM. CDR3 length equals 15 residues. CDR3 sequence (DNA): TGTGCCAGCAGCCCCCCCCGAGGAATGAACACTGAAGCTTTCTTT. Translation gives CASSPPRGMNTEAFF.

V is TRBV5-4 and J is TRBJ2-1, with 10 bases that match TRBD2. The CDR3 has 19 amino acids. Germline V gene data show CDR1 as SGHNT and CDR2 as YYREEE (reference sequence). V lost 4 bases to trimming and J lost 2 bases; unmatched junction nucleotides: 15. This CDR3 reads CASSPTSSGSHFTYNEQFF. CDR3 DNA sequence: TGTGCCAGCAGCCCAACGTCTAGCGGGAGTCACTTTACCTACAATGAGCAGTTCTTC. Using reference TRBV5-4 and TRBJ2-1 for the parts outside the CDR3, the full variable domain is ETGVTQSPTHLIKTRGQQVTLRCSSQSGHNTVSWYQQALGQGPQFIFQYYREEENGRGNFPPRFSGLQFPNYSSELNVNALELDDSALYLCASSPTSSGSHFTYNEQFFGPGTRLTVL.

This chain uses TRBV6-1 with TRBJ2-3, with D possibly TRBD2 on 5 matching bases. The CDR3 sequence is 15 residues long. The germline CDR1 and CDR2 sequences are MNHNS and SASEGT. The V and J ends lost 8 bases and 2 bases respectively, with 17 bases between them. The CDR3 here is CASVRVRADTDTQYF. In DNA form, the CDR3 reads TGTGCCAGCGTGAGGGTTAGAGCCGACACAGATACGCAGTATTTT.